This is a list of T cell receptor beta chains from one sample in a study of cytomegalovirus exposure and HLA in healthy donors. Sequencing was performed with immunoSEQ multiplex PCR; in TCRdb, only in-frame clones are kept and a portion is missing. The table includes nearly 300,000 clones, roughly 90% detected once. The sample was PBMCs. The source is a man in his forties in good health and CMV-seropositive. Each CDR3 is given with its conserved first and last residue. Fields, in order: clone size, V gene, J gene, CDR3 protein. The size entry is marked missing in some rows and otherwise reads once, few, many or a size class.

>NA|TRBV27|TRBJ1-2
CASSRQGARYSGYTF
>few|TRBV5-6|TRBJ1-3
CASSSLPTGYENTIYF
>NA|TRBV2|TRBJ1-5
CASSESYSNQPQHF
>NA|TRBV5-1|TRBJ2-1
CASSLGSWEVYNEQFF
>NA|TRBV19|TRBJ1-5
CASSQGRYGNQPQHF
>NA|TRBV27|TRBJ2-2
CASSTRLNTGELFF
>NA|TRBV28|TRBJ2-3
CASSPREKVTDTQYF
>NA|TRBV27|TRBJ2-1
CASSGLAGGPAEQFF
>NA|TRBV5-1|TRBJ1-5
CASSLEGAETQPQHF
>once|TRBV2|TRBJ1-5
CASKLEGLSNQPQHF
>NA|TRBV4-1|TRBJ2-7
CASSQEGRLAAYEQYF
>NA|TRBV29-1|TRBJ2-1
CSVELQGKSYNEQFF
>NA|TRBV2|TRBJ1-1
CASLRQGRNTEAFF
>NA|TRBV25-1|TRBJ2-2
CASSVGQGGIGELFF
>NA|TRBV6-6|TRBJ2-7
CASSYSTRTTDEQYF
>NA|TRBV9|TRBJ2-1
CASNSGGREQFF
>NA|TRBV5-4|TRBJ2-2
CASSAGTSGRGRAGELFF
>NA|TRBV29-1|TRBJ2-1
CSVDSRTSNEQFF
>NA|TRBV5-1|TRBJ2-3
CASSLGGLAGGGTDTQYF
>NA|TRBV19|TRBJ2-7
CASSIGRAYEQYF
>NA|TRBV4-1|TRBJ2-7
CASSALGLAGGDEQYF
>NA|TRBV6-5|TRBJ2-5
CASSYGPRAKTQYF
>NA|TRBV27|TRBJ2-2
CASSPPSTVSPNGELFF
>once|TRBV29-1|TRBJ2-5
CSVVWAGVSQETQYF
>NA|TRBV18|TRBJ1-2
CASSPGRGRSGYTF
>NA|TRBV7-2|TRBJ2-7
CASSLVERGEQYF
>NA|TRBV7-9|TRBJ2-1
CSSSPGLVIVGDEQFF
>NA|TRBV7-9|TRBJ1-4
CSSSLRGEKLFF
>NA|TRBV5-1|TRBJ2-2
CASSRIAGATGELFF
>NA|TRBV28|TRBJ2-1
CASSLGGQGGHNEQFF
>NA|TRBV7-6|TRBJ2-5
CASSETGPETQYF
>NA|TRBV19|TRBJ1-4
CASSNRYLATNEKLFF
>NA|TRBV5-1|TRBJ2-7
CASSLAGGVRLYEQYF
>NA|TRBV4-2|TRBJ2-1
CASSTTRNHEQFF
>NA|TRBV5-1|TRBJ2-3
CASSFPSGTAYTDTQYF
>NA|TRBV30|TRBJ1-3
CAWRMTGLSGNTIYF
>few|TRBV10-1|TRBJ1-1
CASSEGGLNTEAFF
>NA|TRBV7-9|TRBJ1-2
CASSFRSNTNYGYTF
>NA|TRBV4-3|TRBJ2-7
CASSQDKTSGWYEQYF
>NA|TRBV19|TRBJ2-2
CGLVGQGRAGELFF
>NA|TRBV7-6|TRBJ1-5
CASSLSTGFDQPQHF
>NA|TRBV2|TRBJ2-1
CASPRGDREANEQFF
>NA|TRBV7-3|TRBJ2-7
CASSSSGSPYEQYF